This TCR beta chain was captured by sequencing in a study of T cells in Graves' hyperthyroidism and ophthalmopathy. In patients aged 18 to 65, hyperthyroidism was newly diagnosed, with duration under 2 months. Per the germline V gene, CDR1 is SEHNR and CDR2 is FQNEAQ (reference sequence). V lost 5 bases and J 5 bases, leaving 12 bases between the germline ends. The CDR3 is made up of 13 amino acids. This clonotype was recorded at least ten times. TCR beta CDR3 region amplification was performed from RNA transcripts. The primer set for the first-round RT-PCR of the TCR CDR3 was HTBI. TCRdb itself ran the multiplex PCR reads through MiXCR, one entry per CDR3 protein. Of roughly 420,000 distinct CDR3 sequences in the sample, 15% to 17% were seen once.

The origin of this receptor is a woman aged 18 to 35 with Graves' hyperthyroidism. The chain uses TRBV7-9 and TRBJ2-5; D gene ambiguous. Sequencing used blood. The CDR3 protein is CASSHQDRETQYF. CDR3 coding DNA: TGTGCCAGCAGCCACCAGGATCGGGAGACCCAGTACTTC.